What follows are 24 T cell receptor beta chains derived from one specimen sequenced in a study of blood T cell repertoires in COVID-19. Method: immunoSEQ multiplex PCR; TCRdb's copy keeps in-frame clones and lacks some. Of roughly 140,000 clones listed, around four fifths are singletons. The sequenced sample consisted of peripheral blood. Source of these receptors: a woman in her forties with active or convalescent COVID-19.

CDR3 nucleotides: TGTGCCAGCACGGAGGTAGCGGGCCAGGGAGGTGTGGTCCAAGAGACCCAGTACTTC. It specifies CASTEVAGQGGVVQETQYF. V and J are TRBV2 and TRBJ2-5; 7 bases line up with TRBD2. Per germline, CDR1 SNHLY and CDR2 FYNNEI. V lost 7 bases, J lost 1 base, and 21 bases stayed unmatched. This CDR3 contains 19 residues.

This chain links TRBV29-1 with TRBJ2-5; 9 bases line up with TRBD1. CDR1 is SQVTM and CDR2 is ANQGSEA in the germline V gene. The CDR3 runs 12 residues. J gave up 5 bases and V 7 bases, and 5 bases lay outside the gene matches. The CDR3 loop reads CSAAGQGETQYF. The CDR3 nucleotides read TGCAGCGCCGCCGGACAGGGGGAGACCCAGTACTTC.

The chain uses TRBV18 and TRBJ2-3; D ambiguous. Germline V gene data show CDR1 as KGHSH and CDR2 as LQKENI. The CDR3 totals 15 residues. V lost 3 bases and J 0 bases, leaving 10 bases between the germline ends. CDR3 nucleotide sequence: TGTGCCAGCTCACCGGAGTATATGAGCACAGATACGCAGTATTTT. Its translation: CASSPEYMSTDTQYF.

The chain couples TRBV6-2 or TRBV6-3 to TRBJ1-5; 9 positions match TRBD1. CDR3 length: 16 amino acids. V trimming: 2 bases; J trimming: 0 bases; junction bases outside the gene matches: 2. Germline CDR1 MNHEY, CDR2 SVGEGT. The CDR3: CASSYRTGASNQPQHF. CDR3 coding DNA: TGTGCCAGCAGTTACCGGACAGGGGCTAGCAATCAGCCCCAGCATTTT.

This clone is a singleton in its sample. Here the CDR3 DNA reads TGTGCCAGTAGTAGAATGGGGACAGGTAGCAATCAGCCCCAGCATTTT. Amino acid sequence: CASSRMGTGSNQPQHF. The J gene is TRBJ1-5, the V gene TRBV19; TRBD1 aligns across 8 bases. Germline CDR1 reads LNHDA; CDR2 reads SQIVND (reference sequence). The CDR3 is 16 residues long. After removal of 4 bases from V and 0 bases from J, the junction contained 5 bases not matched to a gene.

The CDR3: CASTDRGPEKLFF. CDR3 DNA: TGTGCCAGCACCGACCGAGGGCCTGAAAAACTGTTTTTT. The chain carries TRBV7-9 and TRBJ1-4; D gene unclear. The CDR3 sequence is 13 residues long. Trimming pared 7 bases from V and 7 bases from J, leaving 13 bases between. Germline CDR1 reads SEHNR; CDR2 reads FQNEAQ (reference sequence).

V gene TRBV18 combines with J gene TRBJ1-3, with D maybe TRBD1 (5 bases). V lost 6 bases and J lost 0, with 12 bases in between. Germline lookup yields CDR1 KGHSH and CDR2 LQKENI. CDR3 length: 15 amino acids. The CDR3 DNA reads as TGTGCCAGCTCTCGCAGGGCTAACTCTGGAAACACCATATATTTT. Translation: CASSRRANSGNTIYF. Together with reference TRBV18 and TRBJ1-3, the CDR3 gives the full variable domain: NAGVMQNPRHLVRRRGQEARLRCSPMKGHSHVYWYRQLPEEGLKFMVYLQKENIIDESGMPKERFSAEFPKEGPSILRIQQVVRGDSAAYFCASSRRANSGNTIYFGEGSWLTVV.

The rearrangement joins TRBV4-3 to TRBJ2-1; 7 nucleotides line up with TRBD1. Germline assignment: CDR1 LGHNA and CDR2 YSLEER. The trim removed 2 bases at V and 15 bases at J, leaving 13 bases unmatched. This CDR3 contains 14 residues. This chain's CDR3 is CASSQSPSQGEWFF. CDR3 nucleotides: TGCGCCAGCAGCCAATCTCCCTCCCAGGGGGAATGGTTCTTC.

This chain joins TRBV27 and TRBJ2-1; TRBD2 might be the D (6 bases). Per the germline V gene, CDR1 is MNHEY and CDR2 is SMNVEV (reference sequence). The germline V and J ends were trimmed by 8 bases and 1 base, with 15 bases remaining between them. The CDR3 is 15 amino acids. The CDR3 bases are TGTGCCAGCGGACCTTTCGGGGGTTCCTACAATGAGCAGTTCTTC. Amino acids: CASGPFGGSYNEQFF.

The rearrangement links TRBV11-3 to TRBJ2-1; 7 bases fit TRBD2. Trimming removed 1 base from V and 4 bases from J; junction bases left unmatched: 4. Germline assignment: CDR1 SGHNT and CDR2 YENEEA. The CDR3 is made up of 15 amino acids. In nucleotides, the CDR3 is TGTGCCAGCAGCTTAGCGGGAGGTGGGTACAATGAGCAGTTCTTC. It codes for CASSLAGGGYNEQFF.

The gene calls are TRBV7-2 and TRBJ1-2; 8 nucleotides match TRBD1. This CDR3 comprises 14 residues. CDR1 is SGHTA and CDR2 is FQGNSA in the germline V gene. V was pared by 5 bases and J by 4 bases, with 6 bases of the junction left unmatched. CDR3 amino acids: CASSPRTGSYGYTF. The CDR3 bases are TGTGCCAGCAGCCCGCGGACAGGGAGCTATGGCTACACCTTC.

The chain carries TRBV28 and TRBJ1-2; D remains unclear. Per the germline V gene, CDR1 is MDHEN and CDR2 is SYDVKM. The CDR3 runs to 13 residues. V was cut by 5 bases and J by 0 bases, with 7 bases left in between. The CDR3 DNA is TGTGCCAGCAGTAATAGCCCTAACTATGGCTACACCTTC. Translated, it gives CASSNSPNYGYTF.

This chain links TRBV18 with TRBJ1-1; 8 bases map to TRBD1. Looked up from germline, CDR1 is KGHSH and CDR2 is LQKENI. V lost 0 bases and J lost 1; bases outside the gene matches: 1. This CDR3 spans 15 amino acids. The CDR3 sequence: CASSPPGQGNTEAFF. CDR3 DNA sequence: TGTGCCAGCTCACCACCCGGACAGGGGAACACTGAAGCTTTCTTT.

V is TRBV10-1 and J is TRBJ2-7; TRBD2 matches 11 bases. This CDR3 has 18 residues. CDR1 and CDR2 (germline): WNHNN, SYGVQD (reference sequence). J gave up 1 base and V 5 bases, and 13 bases lay outside the gene matches. For the CDR3, the DNA is TGCGCCAGCAGTCAGGGCCCCATACTAGCGGGAGCGTCCTACGAGCAGTACTTC. Amino acids: CASSQGPILAGASYEQYF.

This chain links TRBV7-2 with TRBJ1-2; D perhaps matches TRBD1 (5 bases). V was clipped by 5 bases and J by 1 base, with 26 bases between them. The CDR3 runs to 19 residues. CDR1 is SGHTA, CDR2 FQGNSA, per germline. The DNA for the CDR3 is TGTGCCAGCAGCGCCTTCCCAGGGCTACTCCAAGATTATAACTATGGCTACACCTTC. It specifies CASSAFPGLLQDYNYGYTF.

The rearrangement joins TRBV30 to TRBJ2-3, with 8 bases that match TRBD2. The germline V gene encodes CDR1 GTSNPN and CDR2 SVGIG (reference sequence). Trimming at V came to 0 bases and at J to 3 bases, leaving 5 bases not matched to a gene. The CDR3 consists of 15 residues. CDR3 DNA: TGTGCCTGGAGTGTACGGAGCGGGAGAACAGATACGCAGTATTTT. Translating it yields CAWSVRSGRTDTQYF.

The chain couples TRBV5-4 to TRBJ1-2; 9 bases align to TRBD1. Germline values: CDR1 SGHNT, CDR2 YYREEE (reference sequence). The V segment lost 2 bases and the J segment 7 bases; nucleotides outside the gene matches: 6. This CDR3 region has 14 residues. CDR3 protein: CASSFGTGMGGYTF. The DNA of the CDR3 is TGTGCCAGCAGCTTTGGGACAGGGATGGGTGGCTACACCTTC.

This chain uses TRBV11-3 with TRBJ2-2; 7 bases map to TRBD1. The CDR3 contains 16 residues. V was clipped by 1 base and J by 5 bases; unmatched bases: 7. Germline-derived CDR1 and CDR2 are SGHNT and YENEEA. The CDR3 region is CASSLGDRDGTGELFF. The CDR3 DNA sequence: TGTGCCAGCAGCTTAGGCGACAGGGATGGGACCGGGGAGCTGTTTTTT.

V and J are TRBV18 and TRBJ1-1; TRBD1 matches 8 bases. V shed 3 bases, J shed 10 bases, and the junction held 10 bases outside the gene matches. Germline CDR1 is KGHSH and CDR2 is LQKENI. This CDR3 is 14 amino acids long. CDR3 region: CASSPGLDRGAAFF. CDR3 DNA sequence: TGTGCCAGCTCACCGGGGCTTGACAGGGGTGCAGCTTTCTTT.

The chain links TRBV3-1 (or the pseudogene TRBV3-2) to TRBJ2-1, with TRBD2 as a possible D gene (5 bases). Trimming pared 0 bases from V and 8 bases from J, leaving 11 bases between. The CDR3 covers 14 residues. The germline V gene encodes CDR1 LGHDT and CDR2 YNNKEL (reference sequence). The CDR3 nucleotides are TGTGCCAGCAGCCAAGAGAGGGCAAGGCATGAGCAGTTCTTC. Its protein is CASSQERARHEQFF.

The chain combines TRBV6-1 with TRBJ2-7; 8 bases line up with TRBD1. The junction had 10 bases not matched to a gene; V was cut back by 3 bases and J by 9 bases. Per germline, CDR1 MNHNS and CDR2 SASEGT. This CDR3 has 14 amino acids. In DNA, the CDR3 is TGTGCCAGCAGTGACACCGGGACAGGTTTGGGGCAGTACTTC. It translates to CASSDTGTGLGQYF.

The gene calls are TRBV2 and TRBJ1-5; TRBD1 might be the D (5 bases). The CDR3 is 18 amino acids. Germline CDR1 reads SNHLY; CDR2 reads FYNNEI. Trimming took 4 bases from V and 1 from J, leaving 20 bases between them. CDR3 loop: CASSVSLTENSSNQPQHF. CDR3 coding DNA: TGTGCCAGCAGTGTGTCCTTGACAGAGAACTCGAGCAATCAGCCCCAGCATTTT.

The rearrangement uses TRBV27 and TRBJ1-2, with TRBD1 matching over 12 bases. Germline V CDR1 and CDR2: MNHEY, SMNVEV (reference sequence). The CDR3 runs to 15 residues. The V and J ends lost 3 bases and 7 bases, in that order; junction bases with no gene match: 6. CDR3 sequence: CASSFRDRGHGGYTF. The CDR3 nucleotides are TGTGCCAGCAGTTTCCGGGACAGGGGGCATGGTGGCTACACCTTC.

This clone was observed a single time. The CDR3 DNA sequence: TGTGCCAGCAGTCTGCGACAGGGGGGCCCCTACGAGCAGTACTTC. Encoded protein: CASSLRQGGPYEQYF. The J gene is TRBJ2-7, the V gene TRBV27; TRBD1 aligns across 9 bases. Germline values: CDR1 MNHEY, CDR2 SMNVEV (reference sequence). The CDR3 runs to 15 residues. The J segment lost 2 bases and the V segment lost 5 bases, leaving 7 bases of the junction unmatched.